This T cell receptor (beta chain) was recovered during a study of T cell responses to AZD1222 COVID-19 vaccine. Study conclusions and caveats: At baseline, seropositivity was found in only a handful of AZD1222 recipients. The donor cohort was predominantly white British with a female majority, and clonal diversity may have been underestimated. Spike-specific TCR breadth and depth grew following two AZD1222 doses. A reported finding is that nearly half of spike-specific TCRs target unmutated variant regions.

Data came from immunoSEQ multiplex PCR; TCRdb stores just in-frame clones and leaves some out. The sample records about 170,000 clones, just over 90% being singletons. With regard to this clone: The antigen remains unidentified.

The clonotype originates from an adult in good health. The sequencing used peripheral blood, collected on day 0 of AZD1222 vaccination.

The CDR3 sequence: CASSYGQGKETQYF. The CDR3 DNA is TGTGCCAGCTCATATGGACAGGGCAAAGAGACCCAGTACTTC. The chain links TRBV18 to TRBJ2-5, with 8 nucleotides matching TRBD1. The CDR3 covers 14 residues. Germline loops: CDR1 KGHSH, CDR2 LQKENI. Unmatched junction bases numbered 5, after V lost 5 bases and J lost 3 bases.